This is a list of T cell receptor beta chains from one sample in a study of Ad26.COV2.S vaccination and SARS-CoV-2 variants. Measured with immunoSEQ multiplex PCR; TCRdb has only the in-frame clones, and not every one. The table has 350,000 to 600,000 clones, roughly nine tenths seen once. Sequencing used peripheral blood, obtained in a trial of Ad26.COV2.S vaccine versus placebo. These receptors all stem from a person aged 18 to 65 who received the Ad26.COV2.S COVID-19 vaccine or a placebo. Both conserved end residues are trimmed from each CDR3.

>TRBV11-3|TRBJ2-7
ASSFAIEQY
>TRBV5-8|TRBJ1-6
ASSLGESNSPLH
>TRBV9|TRBJ2-2
ASSVALIPGELF
>TRBV9|TRBJ2-3
ASSPRGGTSTDTQY
>TRBV29-1|TRBJ1-1
SVAGQINTEAF
>TRBV30|TRBJ2-5
AWSEVATSGTQY
>TRBV6-5|TRBJ1-5
ASSYSRVGQPQH
>TRBV27|TRBJ1-1
ASMAGVMNTEAF
>TRBV24-1|TRBJ2-2
ATSDPGTSGRDYTGELF
>TRBV4-2|TRBJ2-2
ASSQEGGHTGELF
>TRBV19|TRBJ1-1
ASKTGSNTEAF
>TRBV24-1|TRBJ2-1
ATSETGPSNEQF
>TRBV9|TRBJ1-5
ASSVEGGEPRGNQPQH
>TRBV5-1|TRBJ1-5
ASSPNSPREPQH
>TRBV1|TRBJ1-4
TSSQDPGQGVEKLF
>TRBV30|TRBJ1-1
AWTLGAKMNTEAF
>TRBV9|TRBJ2-1
ASSDSLAGGNEQF
>TRBV6-5|TRBJ1-5
ASKGRFSNQPQH
>TRBV11-3|TRBJ2-1
ASSLRGNNEQF
>TRBV30|TRBJ1-2
AWNPDRGGVYT
>TRBV5-5|TRBJ1-6
ASSLDWGRDSPLH
>TRBV12-3/TRBV12-4|TRBJ1-2
ASSFHYGYT
>TRBV11-2|TRBJ1-2
ASSLGTGGGDYGYT
>TRBV27|TRBJ2-3
ASSPLFPASTDTQY
>TRBV28|TRBJ1-5
ASTGDREGYSNQPQH
>TRBV4-3|TRBJ1-2
ASSRGVGDYGYT
>TRBV5-1|TRBJ1-5
ASSPIGGVNQPQH
>TRBV7-6|TRBJ2-2
ASSEGSASGVGELF
>TRBV9|TRBJ1-1
ASSVGGRDTEAF
>TRBV3-1/TRBV3-2|TRBJ1-6
ASSQDSRDRGRESYNSPLH
>TRBV10-3|TRBJ1-1
AISGTGGNTEAF
>TRBV12-3/TRBV12-4|TRBJ1-5
ASSPSGGQPQH
>TRBV21-1|TRBJ1-3
ASPTDQSSGNTIY
>TRBV7-7|TRBJ2-1
ASSLGGTRHNEQF
>TRBV29-1|TRBJ1-2
SAEYRGDEGYT
>TRBV5-5|TRBJ2-5
ASSFAGQETQY
>TRBV4-3|TRBJ2-3
ASSQERGFSGGYTDTQY
>TRBV9|TRBJ1-2
ASSPGQGRYGYT
>TRBV21-1|TRBJ2-6
ASSKLDDSGANVLT
>TRBV7-3|TRBJ2-2
ASSLAGDAGELF
>TRBV3-1/TRBV3-2|TRBJ1-5
ASSQDRNQPQH
>TRBV5-8|TRBJ2-2
AGSSGQGFTGELF
>TRBV27|TRBJ1-5
ASSLNRFNQPQH
>TRBV28|TRBJ2-1
ASSRPSGSTYNEQF
>TRBV7-9|TRBJ2-2
ASSPLGTANTGELF
>TRBV11-3|TRBJ1-1
ASSLTGGANTEAF
>TRBV24-1|TRBJ2-1
ATSDLLAGGWNEQF
>TRBV7-2|TRBJ2-7
ASSLSGTFSREQY
>TRBV30|TRBJ1-1
AWSLQGGTEAF